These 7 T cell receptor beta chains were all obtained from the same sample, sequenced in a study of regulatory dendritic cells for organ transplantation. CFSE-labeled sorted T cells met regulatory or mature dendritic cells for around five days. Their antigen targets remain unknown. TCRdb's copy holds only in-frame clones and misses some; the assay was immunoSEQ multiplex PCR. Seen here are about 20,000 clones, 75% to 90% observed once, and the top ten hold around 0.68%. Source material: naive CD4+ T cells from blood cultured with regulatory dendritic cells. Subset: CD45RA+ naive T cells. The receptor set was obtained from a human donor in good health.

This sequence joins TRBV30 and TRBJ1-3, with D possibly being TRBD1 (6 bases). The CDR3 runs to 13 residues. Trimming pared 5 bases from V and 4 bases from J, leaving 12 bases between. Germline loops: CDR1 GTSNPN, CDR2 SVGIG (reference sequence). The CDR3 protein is CAWGRGYGNTIYF. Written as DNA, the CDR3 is TGTGCCTGGGGTAGGGGGTACGGAAACACCATATATTTT.

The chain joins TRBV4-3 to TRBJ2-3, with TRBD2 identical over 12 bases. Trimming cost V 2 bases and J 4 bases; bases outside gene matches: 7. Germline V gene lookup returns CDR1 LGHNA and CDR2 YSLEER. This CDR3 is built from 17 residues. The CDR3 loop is CASSQYSSGRGSDTQYF. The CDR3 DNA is TGCGCCAGCAGCCAATACTCTAGCGGGAGGGGGTCAGATACGCAGTATTTT.

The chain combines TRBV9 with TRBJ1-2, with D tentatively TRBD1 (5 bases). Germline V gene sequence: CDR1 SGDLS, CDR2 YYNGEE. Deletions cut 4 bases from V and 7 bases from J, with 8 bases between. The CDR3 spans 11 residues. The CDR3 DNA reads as TGTGCCAGCAGCAATCAGGGTGGCTACACCTTC. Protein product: CASSNQGGYTF.

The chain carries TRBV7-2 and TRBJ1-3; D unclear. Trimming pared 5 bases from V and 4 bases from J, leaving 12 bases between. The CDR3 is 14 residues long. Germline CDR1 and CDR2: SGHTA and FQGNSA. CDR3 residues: CASSGSGPGNTIYF. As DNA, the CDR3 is TGTGCCAGCAGCGGGAGTGGTCCCGGAAACACCATATATTTT.

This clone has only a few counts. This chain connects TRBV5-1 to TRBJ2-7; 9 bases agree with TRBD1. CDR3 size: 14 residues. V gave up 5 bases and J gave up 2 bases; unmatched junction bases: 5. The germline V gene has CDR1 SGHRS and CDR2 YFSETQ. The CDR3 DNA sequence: TGCGCCAGCAGTCCCGGGACAGGGCCCTACGAGCAGTACTTC. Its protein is CASSPGTGPYEQYF.

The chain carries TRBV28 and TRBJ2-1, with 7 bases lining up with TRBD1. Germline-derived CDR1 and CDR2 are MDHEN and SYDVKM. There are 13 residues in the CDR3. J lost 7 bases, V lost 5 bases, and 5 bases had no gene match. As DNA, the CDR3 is TGTGCCAGCAGTCGTGGGACAGCTAATGAGCAGTTCTTC. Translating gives CASSRGTANEQFF.

The CDR3 sequence: CASSVPGANVLTF. DNA for the CDR3: TGTGCCAGCAGCGTGCCCGGGGCCAACGTCCTGACTTTC. This chain links TRBV9 with TRBJ2-6; unclear D gene. The CDR3 sequence is 13 residues long. Trimming took off 2 bases at V and 4 bases at J, with 4 bases between the two ends. Germline-derived CDR1 and CDR2 are SGDLS and YYNGEE.